Shown below are 27 T cell receptor beta chains from a single sample sequenced in a study of T cell responses to AZD1222 COVID-19 vaccine. Profiled with immunoSEQ multiplex PCR; TCRdb holds only in-frame clones, not every one. This table has roughly 100,000 clones, 75% to 90% appearing once. The input for sequencing was peripheral blood, taken on day 0 of AZD1222 vaccination. These receptors came from an adult in good health.

This clone was detected once. The V call is TRBV7-9, the J call TRBJ1-1; D is undetermined. Germline values: CDR1 SEHNR, CDR2 FQNEAQ (reference sequence). Trimming pared 5 bases from V and 6 bases from J, leaving 7 bases between. The CDR3 is 11 amino acids. This CDR3 is CASSAHAEAFF. The DNA of the CDR3 is TGTGCCAGCAGCGCCCATGCTGAAGCTTTCTTT.

The chain couples TRBV27 to TRBJ2-7, with D uncertain. Deletions cut 6 bases from V and 4 bases from J, with 10 bases between. The CDR3 covers 12 residues. CDR1 and CDR2 (germline): MNHEY, SMNVEV (reference sequence). The CDR3 DNA reads TGTGCCAGCAGACCAGACCGGTACGAGCAGTACTTC. Translating it yields CASRPDRYEQYF.

This sequence joins TRBV4-3 and TRBJ1-1; no clear D gene. V was trimmed by 1 base and J by 0 bases, leaving 9 bases between them. The germline V gene encodes CDR1 LGHNA and CDR2 YSLEER. The CDR3 is made up of 15 amino acids. This CDR3 is CASSQGRHMNTEAFF. DNA for the CDR3: TGCGCCAGCAGCCAAGGGCGGCACATGAACACTGAAGCTTTCTTT.

This chain uses TRBV5-1 with TRBJ2-3, with 10 bases that match TRBD2. V lost 4 bases, J lost 4 bases, and 3 bases stayed unmatched. This CDR3 is 14 amino acids long. Germline assignment: CDR1 SGHRS and CDR2 YFSETQ. The CDR3 reads CASSGGTSADTQYF. The CDR3 region has the DNA TGCGCCAGCAGCGGGGGGACTAGCGCAGATACGCAGTATTTT.

The V call is TRBV24-1, the J call TRBJ2-1, with D tentatively TRBD2 (6 bases). Trimming removed 7 bases at V and 10 bases at J, with 10 bases between. This CDR3 is 11 amino acids long. The V gene's germline CDR1 is KGHDR and CDR2 SFDVKD. The CDR3 DNA reads as TGTGCCACCAGGGGACTGTCAGAGCAGTTCTTC. It codes for CATRGLSEQFF.

This clone turned up a few times. The chain joins TRBV10-3 to TRBJ2-5; tentative D call: TRBD2 (6 bases). Germline CDR1 is ENHRY and CDR2 is SYGVKD. The ends were cut back, 10 bases at V and 3 bases at J, with 18 bases in the middle. CDR3 length equals 14 residues. DNA of the CDR3: TGTGCCACATGCCGGGACTCAAAAAAAGAGACCCAGTACTTC. It encodes CATCRDSKKETQYF.

The chain has TRBV3-1 (or the pseudogene TRBV3-2) and TRBJ2-1; 14 bases are shared with TRBD2. The CDR3 is made up of 19 amino acids. CDR1 and CDR2 (germline): LGHDT, YNNKEL (reference sequence). V was pared by 3 bases and J by 2 bases, with 9 bases of the junction left unmatched. CDR3 bases: TGTGCCAGCAGCCACGGGGGACTAGCGGGAGTCGGGCCCTACAATGAGCAGTTCTTC. It codes for CASSHGGLAGVGPYNEQFF.

J is TRBJ2-7 and V is TRBV5-1; 8 bases agree with TRBD1. CDR1 SGHRS and CDR2 YFSETQ come from the germline V gene. This CDR3 has 16 amino acids. J lost 3 bases, V lost 0 bases, and 8 bases had no gene match. The CDR3 sequence: CASSLASGTGYYEQYF. CDR3 DNA sequence: TGCGCCAGCAGCTTGGCGAGTGGGACAGGATACTACGAGCAGTACTTC.

This chain links TRBV9 with TRBJ2-1; weak D call: TRBD1 (5 bases). This CDR3 has 15 residues. The V and J ends lost 4 bases and 2 bases respectively, with 13 bases between them. Germline V gives CDR1 SGDLS, CDR2 YYNGEE. The CDR3 loop is CASSSTGGTYNEQFF. CDR3 nucleotides: TGTGCCAGCAGCTCCACAGGCGGAACCTACAATGAGCAGTTCTTC.

V is TRBV6-5 and J is TRBJ2-3, with D perhaps matching TRBD1 (6 bases). This CDR3 is built from 15 residues. CDR1 is MNHEY and CDR2 is SVGAGI in the germline V gene. Deletions cut 7 bases from V and 5 bases from J, with 19 bases between. CDR3 sequence: CASTWTPGAGDTQYF. The CDR3 nucleotides are TGTGCCAGCACTTGGACACCAGGGGCGGGAGATACGCAGTATTTT.

In its sample, this clone was seen once. The chain is built from TRBV4-2 and TRBJ2-2, with TRBD2 identical over 9 bases. Germline V gene data show CDR1 as LGHNA and CDR2 as YNFKEQ. The J segment lost 9 bases and the V segment lost 0 bases, leaving 8 bases of the junction unmatched. The CDR3 spans 16 residues. CDR3 bases: TGTGCCAGCAGCCAAGACCTCGGACTAGCGACCCGGGAGCTGTTTTTT. Translation gives CASSQDLGLATRELFF.

This chain connects TRBV9 to TRBJ2-7, with D perhaps TRBD2 (6 bases). The germline CDR1 and CDR2 sequences are SGDLS and YYNGEE. The CDR3 runs 14 residues. V gave up 4 bases and J gave up 2 bases, with 13 bases separating them. CDR3: CASSPGLNPYEQYF. CDR3 DNA: TGTGCCAGCAGCCCCGGACTAAATCCCTACGAGCAGTACTTC.

DNA for the CDR3: TGTGCCATCACAGGACTAGCGGGAGTAGGGGGCAATGAGCAGTTCTTC. Its translation: CAITGLAGVGGNEQFF. V gene TRBV10-3 combines with J gene TRBJ2-1; 13 bases map to TRBD2. The CDR3 contains 16 residues. Germline assignment: CDR1 ENHRY and CDR2 SYGVKD. J lost 6 bases, V lost 7 bases, and 9 bases had no gene match.

The chain combines TRBV7-9 with TRBJ2-1; no reliable D call. This CDR3 has 16 amino acids. V was clipped by 5 bases and J by 5 bases, with 19 bases between them. Germline V gene sequence: CDR1 SEHNR, CDR2 FQNEAQ (reference sequence). In nucleotides, the CDR3 is TGTGCCAGCAGCCCTCAGCTTGCCGGCAATAACAATGAGCAGTTCTTC. Amino acid sequence: CASSPQLAGNNNEQFF.

The chain couples TRBV7-9 to TRBJ2-5; D remains unclear. Germline CDR1 reads SEHNR; CDR2 reads FQNEAQ (reference sequence). V lost 1 base and J lost 7, with 10 bases in between. The CDR3 runs to 13 residues. The CDR3 nucleotides read TGTGCCAGCAGCTTAGATGTCCGTCGGACCCAGTACTTC. As protein: CASSLDVRRTQYF.

This rearrangement joins TRBV30 to TRBJ1-2; D is ambiguous. The CDR3 totals 13 residues. V gave up 2 bases and J gave up 5 bases, with 12 bases separating them. Germline V gene sequence: CDR1 GTSNPN, CDR2 SVGIG (reference sequence). This CDR3 reads CAWSLSALYGYTF. The DNA for the CDR3 is TGTGCCTGGAGTCTCTCAGCCCTATATGGCTACACCTTC.

This chain connects TRBV6-6 to TRBJ2-7; D is unclear. Germline V gene sequence: CDR1 MNHNY, CDR2 SVGAGI (reference sequence). The V and J ends lost 1 base and 2 bases respectively, with 6 bases between them. The CDR3 runs 13 residues. The CDR3 DNA reads TGTGCCAGCAGTTACTTAGACACCTACGAGCAGTACTTC. This codes for CASSYLDTYEQYF.

J is TRBJ2-1 and V is TRBV4-2; 15 positions agree with TRBD2. The trim removed 2 bases at V and 7 bases at J, leaving 3 bases unmatched. The CDR3 has 16 residues. Germline V gene sequence: CDR1 LGHNA, CDR2 YNFKEQ. CDR3 residues: CASSQRTSGRANEQFF. The CDR3 coding sequence is TGTGCCAGCAGCCAACGGACTAGCGGGAGGGCAAATGAGCAGTTCTTC.

The chain links TRBV18 to TRBJ2-7; tentatively, D is TRBD1 or TRBD2 (7 bases each). This CDR3 has 13 amino acids. Trimming took 5 bases from V and 3 from J, leaving 11 bases between them. Germline V gene lookup returns CDR1 KGHSH and CDR2 LQKENI. The CDR3 nucleotides read TGTGCCAGCTCATCCAGGGGGGGCTACGAGCAGTACTTC. Translation: CASSSRGGYEQYF.

The chain links TRBV3-1 (or the pseudogene TRBV3-2) to TRBJ2-2; 12 bases fit TRBD2. Per the germline V gene, CDR1 is LGHDT and CDR2 is YNNKEL (reference sequence). The CDR3 length is 16 residues. V lost 3 bases and J lost 6; bases outside the gene matches: 5. CDR3: CASSQTLAGGPGELFF. In DNA form, the CDR3 reads TGTGCCAGCAGCCAGACTCTAGCGGGAGGGCCCGGGGAGCTGTTTTTT.

V and J are TRBV27 and TRBJ2-7; no clear D gene. V lost 1 base to trimming and J lost 0 bases, with 16 bases between them. CDR3 length: 17 residues. Germline values: CDR1 MNHEY, CDR2 SMNVEV (reference sequence). The CDR3 here is CASSLLPPDVNSYEQYF. CDR3 sequence (DNA): TGTGCCAGCAGTTTATTGCCCCCGGACGTAAACTCCTACGAGCAGTACTTC.

J is TRBJ2-2 and V is TRBV5-1, with 8 positions matching TRBD1. The V and J ends lost 0 bases and 7 bases, in that order; junction bases with no gene match: 14. CDR1 is SGHRS, CDR2 YFSETQ, per germline. The CDR3 runs 18 residues. The CDR3 DNA sequence: TGCGCCAGCAGCTTGGCGGTTAGGGGACAGGTTTATGGCGGGGAGCTGTTTTTT. The encoded protein is CASSLAVRGQVYGGELFF.

The genes are TRBV24-1 and TRBJ1-6; D is possibly TRBD1 (6 bases). With 7 bases removed from V and 3 bases from J, the gap between germline ends came to 9 bases. Germline V gives CDR1 KGHDR, CDR2 SFDVKD. The CDR3 has 14 amino acids. For the CDR3, the DNA is TGTGCCACCAGGGACAGCGGCTATAATTCACCCCTCCACTTT. This gives the protein CATRDSGYNSPLHF.

The chain recombines TRBV7-9 with TRBJ1-1; perhaps TRBD1 as D (6 bases). Trimming removed 4 bases at V and 11 bases at J, with 11 bases between. This CDR3 has 11 amino acids. In germline, CDR1 is SEHNR, CDR2 FQNEAQ (reference sequence). The chain's CDR3 is CASSSGGQAFF. In DNA, the CDR3 is TGTGCCAGCAGCTCGGGGGGCCAGGCTTTCTTT.

This chain connects TRBV6-5 to TRBJ1-5; 9 nucleotides agree with TRBD1. This CDR3 has 15 amino acids. V dropped 5 bases and J dropped 1; count of bases not matched to a gene: 3. In germline, CDR1 is MNHEY, CDR2 SVGAGI. CDR3 in DNA: TGTGCCAGCAGTCCCGGGACAGGGAGCAATCAGCCCCAGCATTTT. Its translation: CASSPGTGSNQPQHF.

The CDR3 sequence: CASSRTGYEQYF. In DNA form, the CDR3 reads TGTGCCAGCAGTCGGACAGGCTACGAGCAGTACTTC. The chain uses TRBV3-1 (or the pseudogene TRBV3-2) and TRBJ2-7; 7 bases are shared with TRBD1. CDR3 length equals 12 residues. Losses at the gene ends were 6 bases for V and 3 bases for J; bases not matched to a gene: 2. CDR1 LGHDT and CDR2 YNNKEL come from the germline V gene (reference sequence).

The rearrangement joins TRBV7-3 to TRBJ2-5; D unclear. V shed 5 bases and J shed 3 bases, with 10 bases lying between them. Germline V CDR1 and CDR2: SGHTA, FQGTGA. There are 13 residues in the CDR3. CDR3 DNA sequence: TGTGCCAGCAGCCCTCTGGCGGAAGAGACCCAGTACTTC. Translating it yields CASSPLAEETQYF.